This T cell receptor beta chain is drawn from a study of T cell repertoires in cytomegalovirus infection. Study overall: CMV infection together with matching HLA type was indicated by public TCR beta signatures. Study-level results: Summed public TCR beta family frequency identified CMV carriers bearing the relevant HLA. The ex vivo response was dominated by HLA-C-restricted CMV-specific TCR beta clonotypes.

One entry per CDR3 protein, called by TCRdb with MiXCR from the reads. There are roughly 760,000 distinct CDR3 sequences in the sample; roughly 36% occur only once, and roughly 2.9% lies in the top ten. A few counts support this clonotype. Its target is unknown. V was cut by 5 bases and J by 4 bases, with 11 bases left in between. The CDR3 is made up of 14 amino acids. CDR1 is SGHVS, CDR2 FNYEAQ, per germline. The receptor's source is a human donor in good health (CMV status not recorded). Some clones in this sample may be carry-over from other donors' samples. The sequenced sample consisted of PBMCs. The rearrangement joins TRBV7-6 to TRBJ2-2, with unresolved D. The CDR3 DNA is TGTGCCAGCAGCGAAGTCTCCCTCACCGGGGAGCTGTTTTTT. Residues: CASSEVSLTGELFF.